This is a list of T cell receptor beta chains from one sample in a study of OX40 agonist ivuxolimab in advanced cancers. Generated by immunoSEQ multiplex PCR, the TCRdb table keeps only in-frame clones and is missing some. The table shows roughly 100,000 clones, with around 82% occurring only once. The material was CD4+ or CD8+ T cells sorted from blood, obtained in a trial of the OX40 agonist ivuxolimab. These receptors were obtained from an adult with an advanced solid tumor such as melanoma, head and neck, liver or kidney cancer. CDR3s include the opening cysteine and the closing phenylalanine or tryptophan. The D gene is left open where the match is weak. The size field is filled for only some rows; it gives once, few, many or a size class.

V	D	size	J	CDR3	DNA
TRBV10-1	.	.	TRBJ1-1	CASSETNTEAFF	TGCGCCAGCAGTGAGACGAACACTGAAGCTTTCTTT
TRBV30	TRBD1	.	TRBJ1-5	CAWRETGTGINQPQHF	TGTGCCTGGAGAGAAACCGGGACAGGAATTAATCAGCCCCAGCATTTT
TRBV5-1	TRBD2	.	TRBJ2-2	CASSLVPSGSVGTGELFF	TGCGCCAGCAGCTTGGTACCTAGCGGGAGCGTTGGCACCGGGGAGCTGTTTTTT
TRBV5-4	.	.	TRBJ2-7	CASSQIPGSESYEQYF	TGTGCCAGCAGCCAAATCCCAGGGTCCGAGTCCTACGAGCAGTACTTC
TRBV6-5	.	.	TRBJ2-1	CASSYRDYNEQFF	TGTGCCAGCAGTTACCGGGACTACAATGAGCAGTTCTTC
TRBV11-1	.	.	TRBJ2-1	CASSLSSYNEQFF	TGTGCCAGCAGCTTGAGCTCCTACAATGAGCAGTTCTTC
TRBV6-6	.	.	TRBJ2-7	CASRRGGLSYEQYF	TGTGCCAGCAGGAGGGGTGGCCTCTCCTACGAGCAGTACTTC
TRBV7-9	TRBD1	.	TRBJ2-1	CASSTPGTGYNEQFF	TGTGCCAGCAGTACCCCCGGGACAGGGTACAATGAGCAGTTCTTC
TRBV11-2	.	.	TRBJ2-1	CASSLGWNNEQFF	TGTGCCAGCAGCTTAGGATGGAACAATGAGCAGTTCTTC
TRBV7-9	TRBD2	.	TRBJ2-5	CASRSWQRELFGTQYF	TGTGCCAGCCGATCCTGGCAGCGGGAGTTGTTTGGGACCCAGTACTTC
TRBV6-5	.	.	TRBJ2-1	CASSATPGGEQFF	TGTGCCAGCAGTGCTACGCCTGGGGGTGAGCAGTTCTTC
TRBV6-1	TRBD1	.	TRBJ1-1	CAGQGPGNTEAFF	TGTGCCGGACAGGGTCCAGGGAACACTGAAGCTTTCTTT
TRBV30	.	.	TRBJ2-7	CAWSALVDLTGEQYF	TGTGCCTGGAGCGCCCTCGTGGACCTAACCGGCGAGCAGTACTTC
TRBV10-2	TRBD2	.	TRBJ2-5	CASSKGSSGIQETQYF	TGCGCCAGCAGTAAGGGGTCTAGCGGGATTCAAGAGACCCAGTACTTC
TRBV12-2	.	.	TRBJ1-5	CASRLDFRVDNQPQHF	TGTGCAAGTCGCTTAGATTTCAGAGTAGACAATCAGCCCCAGCATTTT
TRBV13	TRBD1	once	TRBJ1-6	CASSALPGTGNSPLHF	TGTGCCAGCAGCGCCCTCCCCGGGACAGGGAATTCACCCCTCCACTTT
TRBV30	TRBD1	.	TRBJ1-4	CAWRKFPTGSNEKLFF	TGTGCCTGGAGAAAATTTCCGACAGGGTCTAATGAAAAACTGTTTTTT
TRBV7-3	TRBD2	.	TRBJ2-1	CASSLLAGVDNEQFF	TGTGCCAGCAGCTTATTAGCGGGAGTCGACAATGAGCAGTTCTTC
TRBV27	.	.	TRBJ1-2	CASSGTGRVNYGYTF	TGTGCCAGCAGTGGTACGGGTAGGGTAAACTATGGCTACACCTTC
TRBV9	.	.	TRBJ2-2	CASSVNFANTGELFF	TGTGCCAGCAGCGTAAACTTCGCGAACACCGGGGAGCTGTTTTTT
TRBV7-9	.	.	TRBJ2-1	CASSLDRHNEQFF	TGTGCCAGCAGCTTAGATCGTCACAATGAGCAGTTCTTC
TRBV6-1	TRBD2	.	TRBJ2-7	CASSEPGGPYEQYF	TGTGCCAGCAGTGAACCGGGGGGGCCCTACGAGCAGTACTTC
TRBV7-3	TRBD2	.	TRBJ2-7	CASSVILGSGSPYEQYF	TGTGCCAGCAGCGTAATCCTGGGCAGCGGGAGCCCCTACGAGCAGTACTTC
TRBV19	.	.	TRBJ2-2	CASSIATGGTGELFF	TGTGCCAGTAGTATAGCCACAGGCGGGACCGGGGAGCTGTTTTTT
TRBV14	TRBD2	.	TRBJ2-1	CASSRLASGDNEQFF	TGTGCCAGCAGCCGACTTGCTAGCGGAGACAATGAGCAGTTCTTC
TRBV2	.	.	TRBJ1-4	CASSLDSEKLFF	TGTGCCAGCAGTCTAGATAGCGAAAAACTGTTTTTT
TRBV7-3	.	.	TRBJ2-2	CASSWTSFDGELFF	TGTGCCAGCAGCTGGACCTCCTTCGACGGGGAGCTGTTTTTT
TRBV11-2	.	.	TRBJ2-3	CASSSFIADTQYF	TGTGCCAGCAGCTCCTTTATCGCAGATACGCAGTATTTT
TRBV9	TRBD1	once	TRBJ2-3	CASSPRTGYTDTQYF	TGTGCCAGCAGCCCAAGGACAGGGTATACAGATACGCAGTATTTT
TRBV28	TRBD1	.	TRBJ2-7	CASSQVGTGAYEQYF	TGTGCCAGCAGTCAGGTAGGAACAGGGGCCTACGAGCAGTACTTC
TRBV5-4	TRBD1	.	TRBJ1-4	CASSEKGAGEKLFF	TGTGCCAGCAGCGAGAAGGGGGCAGGCGAAAAACTGTTTTTT
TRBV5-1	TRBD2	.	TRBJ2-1	CASSTRGTSGNGGIRNNEQFF	TGCGCCAGCAGCACCAGGGGGACTAGCGGGAATGGAGGGATAAGAAACAATGAGCAGTTCTTC
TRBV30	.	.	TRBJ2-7	CAWSQSHEQYF	TGTGCCTGGTCACAGTCCCACGAGCAGTACTTC
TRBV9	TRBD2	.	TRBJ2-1	CASSVHQGLGYNEQFF	TGTGCCAGCAGCGTCCACCAGGGACTAGGGTACAATGAGCAGTTCTTC
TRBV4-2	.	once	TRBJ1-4	CASSQASGQREKLFF	TGTGCCAGCAGCCAAGCGAGTGGACAGCGAGAAAAACTGTTTTTT
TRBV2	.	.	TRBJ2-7	CASSPTPSSSYEQYF	TGTGCCAGCAGTCCTACCCCTAGTTCCTCCTACGAGCAGTACTTC
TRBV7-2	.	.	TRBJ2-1	CASSLDSSYNEQFF	TGTGCCAGCAGCTTAGACAGTTCCTACAATGAGCAGTTCTTC
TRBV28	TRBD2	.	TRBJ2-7	CASVTGGGEQYF	TGTGCCAGCGTAACGGGAGGAGGGGAGCAGTACTTC
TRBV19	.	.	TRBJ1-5	CASSISDSLRQPQHF	TGTGCCAGTAGTATCTCTGACAGCCTCCGACAGCCCCAGCATTTT
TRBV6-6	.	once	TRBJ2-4	CATMGAAKNIQYF	TGTGCCACCATGGGAGCGGCCAAAAACATTCAGTACTTC
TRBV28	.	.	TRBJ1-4	CASSLQATNEKLFF	TGTGCCAGCAGTTTACAAGCGACTAATGAAAAACTGTTTTTT
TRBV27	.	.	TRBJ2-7	CATGVTAYEQYF	TGTGCCACCGGGGTAACGGCCTACGAGCAGTACTTC
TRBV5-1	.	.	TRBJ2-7	CASSLLTVPSYEQYF	TGCGCCAGCAGCTTGCTGACAGTTCCCTCCTACGAGCAGTACTTC
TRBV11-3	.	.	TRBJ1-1	CASSLEIHRDCRFKCGTFF	TGTGCCAGCAGCTTAGAGATTCACCGGGACTGTAGGTTTAAATGTGGGACTTTCTTT
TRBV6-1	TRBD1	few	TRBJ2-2	CASSEDRANTGELFF	TGTGCCAGCAGTGAGGACAGGGCAAACACCGGGGAGCTGTTTTTT
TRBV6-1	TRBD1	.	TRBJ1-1	CASSDRGVTEAFF	TGTGCCAGCAGTGACAGGGGGGTGACTGAAGCTTTCTTT
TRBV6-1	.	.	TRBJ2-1	CASSETQVWDFNEQFF	TGTGCCAGCAGTGAAACACAGGTATGGGACTTCAATGAGCAGTTCTTC
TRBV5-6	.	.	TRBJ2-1	CASSRPYNEQFF	TGTGCCAGCAGCCGCCCGTACAATGAGCAGTTCTTC
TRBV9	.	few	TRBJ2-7	CASSLLPGISYEQYF	TGTGCCAGCAGTTTATTACCGGGGATTTCCTACGAGCAGTACTTC
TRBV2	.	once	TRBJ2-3	CASSRDNTDTQYF	TGTGCCAGCAGCCGGGACAACACAGATACGCAGTATTTT
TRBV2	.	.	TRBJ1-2	CASRTDRWGYTF	TGTGCCAGCAGGACAGACCGTTGGGGCTACACCTTC
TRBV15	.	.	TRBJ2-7	CATSETQLYEQYF	TGTGCCACCAGCGAGACCCAACTTTACGAGCAGTACTTC
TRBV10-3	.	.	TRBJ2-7	CATTGMDEQYF	TGTGCCACCACAGGGATGGACGAGCAGTACTTC
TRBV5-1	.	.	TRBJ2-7	CASSLGQGSYEQYF	TGCGCCAGCAGCTTGGGGCAGGGGTCCTACGAGCAGTACTTC
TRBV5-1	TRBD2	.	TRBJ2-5	CASSLGASGIFGETQYF	TGCGCCAGCAGCTTGGGAGCTAGCGGGATTTTCGGGGAGACCCAGTACTTC
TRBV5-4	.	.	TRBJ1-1	CASSLAPSRVDTEAFF	TGTGCCAGCAGCTTGGCCCCTTCCAGGGTGGACACTGAAGCTTTCTTT
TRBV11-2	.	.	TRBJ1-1	CASSLADTNTEAFF	TGTGCCAGCAGCTTAGCGGACACGAACACTGAAGCTTTCTTT